Ten or more counts support the clone carrying this T cell receptor (beta chain). The data were taken from a study of T cells in Graves' hyperthyroidism and ophthalmopathy. Amplification of TCR beta CDR3 regions used RNA as the template. A set of HTBI primers served as the primers for a first-round RT-PCR of the TCR CDR3. TCRdb used MiXCR to reprocess the multiplex PCR reads, holding one entry per CDR3 protein. The sample contains fewer than 500,000 distinct CDR3 sequences, roughly 15% of which appear only once. The V and J ends lost 4 bases and 3 bases, in that order; junction bases with no gene match: 3. The CDR3 contains 13 residues. CDR1 is SQVTM and CDR2 is ANQGSEA in the germline V gene.

The clonotype was recovered from a man younger than 30 with Graves' ophthalmopathy. The specimen sequenced was blood. The gene calls are TRBV29-1 and TRBJ2-5, with 9 positions matching TRBD2. In nucleotides, the CDR3 is TGCAGCGTTGGGCGGGGGGGCGAAGAGACCCAGTACTTC. Translated: CSVGRGGEETQYF.